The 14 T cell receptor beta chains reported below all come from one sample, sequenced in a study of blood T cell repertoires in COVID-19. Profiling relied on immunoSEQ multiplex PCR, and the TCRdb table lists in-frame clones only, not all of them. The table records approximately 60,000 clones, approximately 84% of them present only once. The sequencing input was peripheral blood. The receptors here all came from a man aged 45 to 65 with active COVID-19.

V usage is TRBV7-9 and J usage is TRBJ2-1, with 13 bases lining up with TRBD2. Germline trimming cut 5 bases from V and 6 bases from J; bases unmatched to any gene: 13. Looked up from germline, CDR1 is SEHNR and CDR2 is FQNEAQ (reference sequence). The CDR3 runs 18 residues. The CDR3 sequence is CASSPGPGLAGPINEQFF. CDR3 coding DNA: TGTGCCAGCAGCCCCGGGCCGGGACTAGCGGGACCAATCAATGAGCAGTTCTTC.

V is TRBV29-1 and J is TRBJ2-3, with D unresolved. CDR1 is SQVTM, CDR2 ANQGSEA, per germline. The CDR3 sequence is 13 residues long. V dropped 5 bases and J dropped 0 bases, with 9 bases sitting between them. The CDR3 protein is CSVYEESTDTQYF. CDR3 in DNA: TGCAGCGTTTATGAGGAAAGCACAGATACGCAGTATTTT.

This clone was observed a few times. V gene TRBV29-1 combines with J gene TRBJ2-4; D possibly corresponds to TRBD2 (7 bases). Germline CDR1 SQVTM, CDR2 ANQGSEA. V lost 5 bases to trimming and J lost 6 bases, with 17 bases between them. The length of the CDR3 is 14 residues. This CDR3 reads CSVRLGGQGNIQYF. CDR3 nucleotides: TGCAGCGTTCGCCTCGGGGGGCAGGGAAACATTCAGTACTTC.

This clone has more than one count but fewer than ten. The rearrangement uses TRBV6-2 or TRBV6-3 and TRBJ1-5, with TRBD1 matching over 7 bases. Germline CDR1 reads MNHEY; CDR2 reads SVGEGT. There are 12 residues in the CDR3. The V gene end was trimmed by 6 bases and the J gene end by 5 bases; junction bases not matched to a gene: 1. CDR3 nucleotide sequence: TGTGCCAGCAGCGACAGGGATCAGCCCCAGCATTTT. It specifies CASSDRDQPQHF.

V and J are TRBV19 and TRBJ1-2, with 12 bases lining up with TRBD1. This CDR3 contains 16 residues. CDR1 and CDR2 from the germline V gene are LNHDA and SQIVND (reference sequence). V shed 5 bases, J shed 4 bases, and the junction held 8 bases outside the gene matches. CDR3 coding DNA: TGTGCCAGTAGTGCTCCCGGGACAGGGGGCATCTATGGCTACACCTTC. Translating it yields CASSAPGTGGIYGYTF.

CDR3 residues: CATSDRSGGATYEQYF. The CDR3 DNA is TGTGCCACCAGTGATAGGTCAGGGGGAGCGACCTACGAGCAGTACTTC. The rearrangement joins TRBV24-1 to TRBJ2-7; 7 bases align to TRBD1. Germline V lookup: CDR1 KGHDR, CDR2 SFDVKD. V lost 3 bases, J lost 2 bases, and 9 bases stayed unmatched. This CDR3 region has 16 residues.

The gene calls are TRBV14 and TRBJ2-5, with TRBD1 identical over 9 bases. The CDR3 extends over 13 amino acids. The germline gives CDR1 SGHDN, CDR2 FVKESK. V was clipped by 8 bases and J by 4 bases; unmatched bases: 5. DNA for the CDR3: TGTGCCAGCCGCGGGACAGGGAGAGAGACCCAGTACTTC. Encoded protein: CASRGTGRETQYF.

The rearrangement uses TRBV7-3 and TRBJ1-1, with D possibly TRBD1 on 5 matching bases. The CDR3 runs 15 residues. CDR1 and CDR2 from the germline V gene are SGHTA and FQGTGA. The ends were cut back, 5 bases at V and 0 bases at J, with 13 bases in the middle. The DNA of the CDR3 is TGTGCCAGCAGCCCCCGGGGCGGGGTGAACACTGAAGCTTTCTTT. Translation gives CASSPRGGVNTEAFF.

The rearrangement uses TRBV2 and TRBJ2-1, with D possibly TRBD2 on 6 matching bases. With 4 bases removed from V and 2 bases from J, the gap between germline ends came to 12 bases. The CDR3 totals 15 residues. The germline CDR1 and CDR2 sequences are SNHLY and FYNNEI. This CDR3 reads CASSVGGVAYNEQFF. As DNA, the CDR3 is TGTGCCAGCAGTGTCGGCGGGGTTGCCTACAATGAGCAGTTCTTC.

CDR3 protein: CASSPDRGWGTEAFF. Written as DNA, the CDR3 is TGTGCCAGCTCACCAGACAGGGGATGGGGCACTGAAGCTTTCTTT. The genes are TRBV18 and TRBJ1-1, with 8 positions matching TRBD1. V lost 2 bases and J lost 4; bases outside the gene matches: 6. From germline, CDR1 is KGHSH and CDR2 LQKENI. The CDR3 totals 15 residues.

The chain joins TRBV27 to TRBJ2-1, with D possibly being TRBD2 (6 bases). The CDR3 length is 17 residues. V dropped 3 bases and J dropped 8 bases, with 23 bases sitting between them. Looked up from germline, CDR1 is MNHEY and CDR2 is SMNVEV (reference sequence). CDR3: CASSFQIGTVSKDEQFF. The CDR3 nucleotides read TGTGCCAGCAGTTTCCAAATCGGGACTGTCTCTAAAGATGAGCAGTTCTTC.

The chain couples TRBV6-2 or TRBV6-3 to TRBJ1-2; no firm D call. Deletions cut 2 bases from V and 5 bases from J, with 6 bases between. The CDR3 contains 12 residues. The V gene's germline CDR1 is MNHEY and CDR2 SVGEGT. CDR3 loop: CASSYIPYGYTF. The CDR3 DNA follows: TGTGCCAGCAGTTACATTCCGTATGGCTACACCTTC.

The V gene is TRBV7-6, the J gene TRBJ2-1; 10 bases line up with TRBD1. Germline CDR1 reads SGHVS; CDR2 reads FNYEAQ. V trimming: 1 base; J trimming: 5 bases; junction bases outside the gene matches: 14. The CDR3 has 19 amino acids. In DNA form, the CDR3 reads TGTGCCAGCAGCTTAGAATCGTGGGACAGGGGCATCCTCCACAATGAGCAGTTCTTC. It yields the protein CASSLESWDRGILHNEQFF.

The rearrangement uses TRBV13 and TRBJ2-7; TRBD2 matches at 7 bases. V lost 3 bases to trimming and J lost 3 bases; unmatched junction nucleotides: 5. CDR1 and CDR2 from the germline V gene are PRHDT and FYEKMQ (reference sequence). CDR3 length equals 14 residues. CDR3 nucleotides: TGTGCCAGCAGCTTCGGGGGGAGGAACTACGAGCAGTACTTC. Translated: CASSFGGRNYEQYF.